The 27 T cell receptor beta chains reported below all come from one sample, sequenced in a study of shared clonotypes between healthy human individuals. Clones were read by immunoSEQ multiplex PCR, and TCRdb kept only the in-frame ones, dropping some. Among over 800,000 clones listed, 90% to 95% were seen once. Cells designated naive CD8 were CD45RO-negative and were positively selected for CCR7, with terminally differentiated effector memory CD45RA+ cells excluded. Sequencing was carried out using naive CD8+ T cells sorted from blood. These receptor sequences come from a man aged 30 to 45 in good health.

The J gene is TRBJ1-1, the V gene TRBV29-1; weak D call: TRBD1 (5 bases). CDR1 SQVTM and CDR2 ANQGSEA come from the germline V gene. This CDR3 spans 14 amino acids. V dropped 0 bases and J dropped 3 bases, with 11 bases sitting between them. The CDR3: CSVEDLRGDTEAFF. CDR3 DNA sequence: TGCAGCGTTGAAGATCTTCGGGGGGACACTGAAGCTTTCTTT.

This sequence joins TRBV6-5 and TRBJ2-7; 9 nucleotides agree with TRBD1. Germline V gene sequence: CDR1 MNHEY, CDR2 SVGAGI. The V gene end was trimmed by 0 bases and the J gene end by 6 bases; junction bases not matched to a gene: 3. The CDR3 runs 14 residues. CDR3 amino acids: CASSYSGQGPEQYF. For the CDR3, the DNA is TGTGCCAGCAGTTACTCGGGACAGGGACCCGAGCAGTACTTC.

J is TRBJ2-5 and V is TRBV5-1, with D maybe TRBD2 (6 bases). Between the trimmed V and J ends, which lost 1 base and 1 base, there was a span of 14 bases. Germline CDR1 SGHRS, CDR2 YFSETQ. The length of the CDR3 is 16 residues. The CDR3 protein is CASSLSGSGPQETQYF. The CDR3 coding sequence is TGCGCCAGCAGCTTGTCCGGTAGCGGCCCCCAAGAGACCCAGTACTTC.

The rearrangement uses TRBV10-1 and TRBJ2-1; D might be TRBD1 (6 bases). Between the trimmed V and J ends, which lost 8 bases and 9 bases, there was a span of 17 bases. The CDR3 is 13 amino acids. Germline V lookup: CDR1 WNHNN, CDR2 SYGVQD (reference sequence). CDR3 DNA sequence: TGCGCCAGCGGCATGGGGGCGGGCAGTGAGCAGTTCTTC. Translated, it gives CASGMGAGSEQFF.

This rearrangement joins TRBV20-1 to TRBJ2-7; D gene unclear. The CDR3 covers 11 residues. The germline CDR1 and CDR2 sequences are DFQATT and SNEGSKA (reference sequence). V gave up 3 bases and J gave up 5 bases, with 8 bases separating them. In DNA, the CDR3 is TGCAGTGCTAGGCAGTACGACGAGCAGTACTTC. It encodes CSARQYDEQYF.

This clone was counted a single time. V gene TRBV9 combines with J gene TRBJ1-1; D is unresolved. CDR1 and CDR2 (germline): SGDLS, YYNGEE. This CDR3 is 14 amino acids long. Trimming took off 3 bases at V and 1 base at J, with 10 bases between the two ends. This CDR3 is CASSARGPNTEAFF. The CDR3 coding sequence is TGTGCCAGCAGCGCCCGAGGTCCGAACACTGAAGCTTTCTTT.

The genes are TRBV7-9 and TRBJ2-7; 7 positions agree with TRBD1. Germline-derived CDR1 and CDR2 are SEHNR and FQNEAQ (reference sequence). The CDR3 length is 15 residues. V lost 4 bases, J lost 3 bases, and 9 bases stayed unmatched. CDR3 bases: TGTGCCAGCAGCTCCCTCACGACAGGGCACTACGAGCAGTACTTC. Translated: CASSSLTTGHYEQYF.

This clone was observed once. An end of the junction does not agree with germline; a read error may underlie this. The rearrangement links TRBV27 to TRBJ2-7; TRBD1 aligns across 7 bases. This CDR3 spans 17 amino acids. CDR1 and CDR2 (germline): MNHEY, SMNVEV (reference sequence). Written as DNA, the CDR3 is TGTGCCAGCAGTTTATCCCACCCCCCGGCAGGGGGTTACGGGCAGTACTTC. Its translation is CASSLSHPPAGGYGQYF.

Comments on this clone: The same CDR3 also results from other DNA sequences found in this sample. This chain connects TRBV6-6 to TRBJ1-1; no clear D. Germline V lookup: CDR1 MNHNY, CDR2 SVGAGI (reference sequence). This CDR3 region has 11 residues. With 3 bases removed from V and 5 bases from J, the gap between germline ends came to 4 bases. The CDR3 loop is CASSYGTEAFF. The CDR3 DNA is TGTGCCAGCAGTTATGGTACTGAAGCTTTCTTT.

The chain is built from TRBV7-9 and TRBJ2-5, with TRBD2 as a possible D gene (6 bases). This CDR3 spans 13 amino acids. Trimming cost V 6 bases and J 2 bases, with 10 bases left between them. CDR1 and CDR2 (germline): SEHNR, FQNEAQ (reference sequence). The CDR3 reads CASRASAQETQYF. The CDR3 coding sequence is TGTGCCAGCAGAGCTAGCGCTCAAGAGACCCAGTACTTC.

The CDR3 here is CASSTGPNTGELFF. In nucleotides, the CDR3 is TGTGCCAGCAGTACAGGGCCGAACACCGGGGAGCTGTTTTTT. This sequence joins TRBV6-6 and TRBJ2-2; D might be TRBD1 (6 bases). This CDR3 is 14 amino acids long. The germline gives CDR1 MNHNY, CDR2 SVGAGI (reference sequence). V dropped 5 bases and J dropped 0 bases, with 7 bases sitting between them.

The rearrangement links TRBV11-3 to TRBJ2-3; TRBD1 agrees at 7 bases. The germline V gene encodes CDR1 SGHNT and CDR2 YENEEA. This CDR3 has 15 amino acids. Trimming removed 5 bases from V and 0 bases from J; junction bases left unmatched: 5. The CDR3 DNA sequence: TGTGCCAGCAGCCCACGGACAGGAAGCACAGATACGCAGTATTTT. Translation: CASSPRTGSTDTQYF.

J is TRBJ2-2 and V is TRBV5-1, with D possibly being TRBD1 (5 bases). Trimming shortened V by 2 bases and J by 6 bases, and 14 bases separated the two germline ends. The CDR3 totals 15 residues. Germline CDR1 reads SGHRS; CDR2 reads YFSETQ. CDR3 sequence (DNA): TGCGCCAGCAGCTTCACAGGCGTCGAGGCCGGGGAGCTGTTTTTT. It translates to CASSFTGVEAGELFF.

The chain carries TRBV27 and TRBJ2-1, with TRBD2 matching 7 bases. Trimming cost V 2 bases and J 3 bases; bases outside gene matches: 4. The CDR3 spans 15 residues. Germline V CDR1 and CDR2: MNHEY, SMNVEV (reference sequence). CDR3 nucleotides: TGTGCCAGCAGTTTAAGGGCTAGCGGCTACAATGAGCAGTTCTTC. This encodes CASSLRASGYNEQFF.

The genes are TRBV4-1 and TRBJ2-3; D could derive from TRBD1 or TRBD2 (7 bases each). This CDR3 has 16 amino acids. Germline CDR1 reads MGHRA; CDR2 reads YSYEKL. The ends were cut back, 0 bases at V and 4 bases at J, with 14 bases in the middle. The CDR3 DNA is TGCGCCAGCAGCCAAGAGCTGCAGGGGGGGGCAGATACGCAGTATTTT. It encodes CASSQELQGGADTQYF.

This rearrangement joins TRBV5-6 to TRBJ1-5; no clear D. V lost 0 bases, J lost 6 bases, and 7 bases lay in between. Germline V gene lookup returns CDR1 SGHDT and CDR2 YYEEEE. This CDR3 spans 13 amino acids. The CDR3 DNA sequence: TGTGCCAGCAGCTTGGGATCGGTTCAGCCCCAGCATTTT. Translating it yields CASSLGSVQPQHF.

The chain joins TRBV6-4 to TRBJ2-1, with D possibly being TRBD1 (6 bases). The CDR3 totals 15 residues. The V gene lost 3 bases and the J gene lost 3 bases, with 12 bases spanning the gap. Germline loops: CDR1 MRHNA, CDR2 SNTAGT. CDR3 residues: CASSDSPGDYNEQFF. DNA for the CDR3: TGTGCCAGCAGTGATTCTCCAGGGGACTACAATGAGCAGTTCTTC.

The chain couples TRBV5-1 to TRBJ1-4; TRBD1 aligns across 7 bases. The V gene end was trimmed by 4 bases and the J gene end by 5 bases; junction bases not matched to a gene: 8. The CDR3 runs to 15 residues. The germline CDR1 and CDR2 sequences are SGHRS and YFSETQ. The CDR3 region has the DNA TGCGCCAGCAGCAGTTACGGGACAGCAAATGAAAAACTGTTTTTT. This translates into CASSSYGTANEKLFF.

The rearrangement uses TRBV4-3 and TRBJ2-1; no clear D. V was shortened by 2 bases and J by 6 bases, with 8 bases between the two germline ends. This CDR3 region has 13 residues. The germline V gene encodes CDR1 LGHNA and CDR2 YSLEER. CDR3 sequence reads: CASSQLSSNEQFF. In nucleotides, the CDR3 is TGCGCCAGCAGCCAATTATCGTCCAATGAGCAGTTCTTC.

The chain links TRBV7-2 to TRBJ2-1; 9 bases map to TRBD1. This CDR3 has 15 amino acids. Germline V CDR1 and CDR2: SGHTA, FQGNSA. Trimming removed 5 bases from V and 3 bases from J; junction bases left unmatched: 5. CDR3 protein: CASSRGQGHYNEQFF. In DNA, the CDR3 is TGTGCCAGCAGCCGGGGACAGGGCCACTACAATGAGCAGTTCTTC.

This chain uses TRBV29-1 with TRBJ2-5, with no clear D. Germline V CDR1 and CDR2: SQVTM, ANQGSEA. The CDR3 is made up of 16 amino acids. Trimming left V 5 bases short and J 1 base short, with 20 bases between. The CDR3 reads CSVRELLGSFQETQYF. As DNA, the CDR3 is TGCAGCGTTCGAGAATTACTCGGCAGCTTCCAAGAGACCCAGTACTTC.

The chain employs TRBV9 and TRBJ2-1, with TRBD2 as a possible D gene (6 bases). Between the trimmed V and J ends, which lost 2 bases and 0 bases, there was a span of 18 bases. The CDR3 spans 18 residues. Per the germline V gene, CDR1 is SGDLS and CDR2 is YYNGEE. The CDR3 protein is CASSVGGLGDLSYNEQFF. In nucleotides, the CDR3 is TGTGCCAGCAGCGTTGGAGGGTTGGGGGACCTCTCCTACAATGAGCAGTTCTTC.

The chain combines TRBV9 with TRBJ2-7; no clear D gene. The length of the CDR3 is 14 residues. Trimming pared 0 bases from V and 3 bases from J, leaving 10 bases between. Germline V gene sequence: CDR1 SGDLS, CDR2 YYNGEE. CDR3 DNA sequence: TGTGCCAGCAGCGTAGGGGATGGGTTCTACGAGCAGTACTTC. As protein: CASSVGDGFYEQYF.

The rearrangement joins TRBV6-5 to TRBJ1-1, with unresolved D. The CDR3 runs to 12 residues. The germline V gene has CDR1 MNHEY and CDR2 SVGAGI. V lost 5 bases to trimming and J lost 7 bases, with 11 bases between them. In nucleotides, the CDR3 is TGTGCCAGCAGTCGTTTGGGGAATGAAGCTTTCTTT. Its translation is CASSRLGNEAFF.

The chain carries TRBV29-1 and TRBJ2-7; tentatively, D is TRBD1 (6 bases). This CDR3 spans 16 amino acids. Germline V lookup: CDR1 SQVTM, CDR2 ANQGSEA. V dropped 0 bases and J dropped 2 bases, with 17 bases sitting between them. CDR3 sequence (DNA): TGCAGCGTTGAAGACCGGGACGACAGGAGAGCCTACGAGCAGTACTTC. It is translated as CSVEDRDDRRAYEQYF.

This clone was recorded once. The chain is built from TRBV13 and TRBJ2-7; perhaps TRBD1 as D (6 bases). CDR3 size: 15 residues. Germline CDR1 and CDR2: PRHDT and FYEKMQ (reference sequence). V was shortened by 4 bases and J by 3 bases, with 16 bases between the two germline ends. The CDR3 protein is CASSSVQGRGYEQYF. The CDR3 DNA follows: TGTGCCAGCAGCTCCGTACAGGGTCGCGGCTACGAGCAGTACTTC.

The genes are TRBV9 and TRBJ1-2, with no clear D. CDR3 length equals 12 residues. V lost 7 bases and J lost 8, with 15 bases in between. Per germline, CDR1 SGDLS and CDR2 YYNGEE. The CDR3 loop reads CASGTGREGYTF. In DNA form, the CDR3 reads TGTGCCAGCGGCACGGGTCGAGAAGGCTACACCTTC. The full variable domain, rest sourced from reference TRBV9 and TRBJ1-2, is DSGVTQTPKHLITATGQRVTLRCSPRSGDLSVYWYQQSLDQGLQFLIQYYNGEERAKGNILERFSAQQFPDLHSELNLSSLELGDSALYFCASGTGREGYTFGSGTRLTVV.